Shown below are 3 T cell receptor beta chains from a single sample sequenced in a study of cytotoxic CD8 clonotypes in ibrutinib-treated CLL. The repertoire was sequenced with immunoSEQ multiplex PCR; TCRdb's copy has only in-frame clones and lacks some. This sample has about 330,000 clones, with roughly two thirds found just once. Material: PBMCs, obtained after 36 months of ibrutinib treatment. Receptors were obtained from a human donor with chronic lymphocytic leukemia.

The gene calls are TRBV18 and TRBJ1-2, with 7 bases identical to TRBD1. After removal of 3 bases from V and 4 bases from J, the junction contained 14 bases not matched to a gene. Germline loops: CDR1 KGHSH, CDR2 LQKENI. CDR3 length: 17 residues. CDR3 bases: TGTGCCAGCTCACCCACGGGCACAGGGGCAAATATCTATGGCTACACCTTC. Protein sequence: CASSPTGTGANIYGYTF. The full variable domain, its missing parts supplied by reference TRBV18 and TRBJ1-2, is NAGVMQNPRHLVRRRGQEARLRCSPMKGHSHVYWYRQLPEEGLKFMVYLQKENIIDESGMPKERFSAEFPKEGPSILRIQQVVRGDSAAYFCASSPTGTGANIYGYTFGSGTRLTVV.

The table lists this clone with a few counts. The chain combines TRBV27 with TRBJ1-2; D perhaps matches TRBD1 (5 bases). The CDR3 totals 16 residues. The V gene's germline CDR1 is MNHEY and CDR2 SMNVEV (reference sequence). V was shortened by 5 bases and J by 5 bases, with 21 bases between the two germline ends. CDR3 sequence reads: CASSRSLVDGGYGYTF. Written as DNA, the CDR3 is TGTGCCAGCAGTCGAAGTTTGGTGGACGGGGGATATGGCTACACCTTC.

The gene calls are TRBV7-9 and TRBJ1-5; TRBD1 is a possible D gene (6 bases). The CDR3 consists of 17 residues. Per germline, CDR1 SEHNR and CDR2 FQNEAQ (reference sequence). V was pared by 6 bases and J by 2 bases, with 20 bases between. The CDR3 DNA sequence: TGTGCCAGCAGTAACGCCCTATCACAGGGCGGCAATCAGCCCCAGCATTTT. Its translation is CASSNALSQGGNQPQHF.